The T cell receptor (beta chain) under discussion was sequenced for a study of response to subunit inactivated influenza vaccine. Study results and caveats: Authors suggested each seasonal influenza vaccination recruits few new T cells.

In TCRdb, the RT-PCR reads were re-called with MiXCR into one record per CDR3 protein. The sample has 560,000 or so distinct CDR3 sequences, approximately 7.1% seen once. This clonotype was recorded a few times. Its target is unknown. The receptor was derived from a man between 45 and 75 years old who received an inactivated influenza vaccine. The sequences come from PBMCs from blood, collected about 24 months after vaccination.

Written as DNA, the CDR3 is TGTGCCAGCAGCCAAGGGGGCGGGAGAGAAAAACTGTTTTTT. Residues: CASSQGGGREKLFF. The genes are TRBV3-1 and TRBJ1-4; the D gene is possibly TRBD1 (5 bases). The V gene lost 1 base and the J gene lost 8 bases, with 11 bases spanning the gap. This CDR3 region has 14 residues. In germline, CDR1 is LGHDT, CDR2 YNNKEL (reference sequence). The variable domain in full, with the rest retrieved from reference TRBV3-1 and TRBJ1-4, is DTAVSQTPKYLVTQMGNDKSIKCEQNLGHDTMYWYKQDSKKFLKIMFSYNNKELIINETVPNRFSPKSPDKAHLNLHINSLELGDSAVYFCASSQGGGREKLFFGSGTQLSVL.